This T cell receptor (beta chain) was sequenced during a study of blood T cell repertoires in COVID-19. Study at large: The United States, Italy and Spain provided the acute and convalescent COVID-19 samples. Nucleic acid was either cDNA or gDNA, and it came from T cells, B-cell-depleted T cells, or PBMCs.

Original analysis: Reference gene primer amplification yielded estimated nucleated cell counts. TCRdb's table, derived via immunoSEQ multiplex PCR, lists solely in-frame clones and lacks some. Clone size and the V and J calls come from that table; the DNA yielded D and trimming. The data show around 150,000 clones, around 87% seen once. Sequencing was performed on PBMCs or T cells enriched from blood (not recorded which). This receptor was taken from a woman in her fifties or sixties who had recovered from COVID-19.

The CDR3 DNA sequence: TGTGCCAGCAGCGCCAGGACACAAAATTCACCCCTCCACTTT. As protein: CASSARTQNSPLHF. The J gene is TRBJ1-6, the V gene TRBV7-2; TRBD1 is a possible D gene (5 bases). This CDR3 has 14 amino acids. V lost 5 bases and J 7 bases, leaving 12 bases between the germline ends. Germline assignment: CDR1 SGHTA and CDR2 FQGNSA.